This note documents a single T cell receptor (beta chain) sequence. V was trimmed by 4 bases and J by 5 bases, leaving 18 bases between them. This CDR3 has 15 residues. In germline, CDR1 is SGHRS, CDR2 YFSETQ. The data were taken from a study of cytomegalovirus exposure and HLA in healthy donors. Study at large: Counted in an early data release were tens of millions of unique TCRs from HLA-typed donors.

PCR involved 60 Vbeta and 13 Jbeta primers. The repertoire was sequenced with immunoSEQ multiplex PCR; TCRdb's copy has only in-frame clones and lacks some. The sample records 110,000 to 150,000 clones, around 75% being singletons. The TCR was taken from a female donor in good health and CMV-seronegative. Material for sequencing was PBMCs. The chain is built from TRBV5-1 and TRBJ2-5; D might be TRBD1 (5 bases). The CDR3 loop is CASSRSQGSQETQYF. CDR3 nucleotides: TGCGCCAGCAGCCGCTCCCAGGGATCTCAGGAGACCCAGTACTTC.